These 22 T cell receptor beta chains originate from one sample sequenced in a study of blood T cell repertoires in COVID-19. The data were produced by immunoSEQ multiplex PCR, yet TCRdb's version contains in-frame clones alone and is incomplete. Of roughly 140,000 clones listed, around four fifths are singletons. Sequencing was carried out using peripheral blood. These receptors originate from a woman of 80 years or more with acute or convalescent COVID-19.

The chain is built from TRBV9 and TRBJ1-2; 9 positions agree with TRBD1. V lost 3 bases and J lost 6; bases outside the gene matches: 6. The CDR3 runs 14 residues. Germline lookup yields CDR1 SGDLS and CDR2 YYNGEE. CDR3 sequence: CASSGQQGANGYTF. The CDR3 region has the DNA TGTGCCAGCAGCGGGCAACAGGGGGCTAATGGCTACACCTTC. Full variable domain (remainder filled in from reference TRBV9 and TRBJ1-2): DSGVTQTPKHLITATGQRVTLRCSPRSGDLSVYWYQQSLDQGLQFLIQYYNGEERAKGNILERFSAQQFPDLHSELNLSSLELGDSALYFCASSGQQGANGYTFGSGTRLTVV.

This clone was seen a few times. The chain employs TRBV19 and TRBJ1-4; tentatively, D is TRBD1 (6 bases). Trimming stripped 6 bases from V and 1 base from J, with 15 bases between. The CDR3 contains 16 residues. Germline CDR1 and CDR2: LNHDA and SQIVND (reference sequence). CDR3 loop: CASRDRGGRTNEKLFF. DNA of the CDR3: TGTGCCAGTAGAGACCGGGGGGGCCGAACTAATGAAAAACTGTTTTTT.

The CDR3 protein is CASSEGGRAGRNEQYF. In DNA, the CDR3 is TGTGCCAGCAGTGAGGGAGGCCGGGCCGGGAGAAACGAGCAGTACTTC. The chain carries TRBV6-1 and TRBJ2-7; maybe TRBD2 (6 bases). In germline, CDR1 is MNHNS, CDR2 SASEGT. V was pared by 3 bases and J by 5 bases, with 20 bases between. The CDR3 runs to 16 residues.

The CDR3 region has the DNA TGTGCCAGCAGCTTGTCGGGCAGGGGGACTGAAGCTTTCTTT. Translation gives CASSLSGRGTEAFF. The gene calls are TRBV5-4 and TRBJ1-1; 7 bases line up with TRBD1. CDR1 and CDR2 (germline): SGHNT, YYREEE (reference sequence). The V gene end was trimmed by 1 base and the J gene end by 5 bases; junction bases not matched to a gene: 5. CDR3 length: 14 amino acids.

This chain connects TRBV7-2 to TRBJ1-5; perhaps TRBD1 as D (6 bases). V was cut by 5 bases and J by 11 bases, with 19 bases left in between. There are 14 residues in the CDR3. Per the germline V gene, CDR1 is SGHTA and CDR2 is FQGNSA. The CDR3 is CASSPEGRGRSQHF. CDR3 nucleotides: TGTGCCAGCAGCCCAGAGGGCAGGGGAAGGTCCCAGCATTTT.

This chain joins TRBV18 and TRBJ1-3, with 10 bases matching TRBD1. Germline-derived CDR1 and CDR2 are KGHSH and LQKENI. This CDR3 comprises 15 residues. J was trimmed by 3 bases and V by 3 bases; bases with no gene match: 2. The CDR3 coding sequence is TGTGCCAGCTCACCCGGGACAGGGGATGGAAACACCATATATTTT. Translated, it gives CASSPGTGDGNTIYF.

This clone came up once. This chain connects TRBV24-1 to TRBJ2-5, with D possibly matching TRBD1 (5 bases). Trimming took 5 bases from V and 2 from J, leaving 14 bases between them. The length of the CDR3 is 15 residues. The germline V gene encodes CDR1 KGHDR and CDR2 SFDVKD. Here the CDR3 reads CATSGRQGTQETQYF. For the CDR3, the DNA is TGTGCCACCAGTGGTCGGCAGGGCACTCAAGAGACCCAGTACTTC.

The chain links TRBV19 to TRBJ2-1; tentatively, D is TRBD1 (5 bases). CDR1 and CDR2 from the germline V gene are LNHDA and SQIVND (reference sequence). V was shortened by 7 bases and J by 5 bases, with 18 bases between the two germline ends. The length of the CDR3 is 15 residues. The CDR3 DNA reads TGTGCCAGTACCCCAGGGTCAGTGGAGCACAATGAGCAGTTCTTC. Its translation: CASTPGSVEHNEQFF.

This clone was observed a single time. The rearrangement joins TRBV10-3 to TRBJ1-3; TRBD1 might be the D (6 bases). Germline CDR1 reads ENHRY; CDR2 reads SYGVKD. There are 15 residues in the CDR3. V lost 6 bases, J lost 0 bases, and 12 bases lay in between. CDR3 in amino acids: CAISQADSSGNTIYF. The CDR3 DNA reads TGTGCCATCAGCCAAGCGGACAGCTCTGGAAACACCATATATTTT.

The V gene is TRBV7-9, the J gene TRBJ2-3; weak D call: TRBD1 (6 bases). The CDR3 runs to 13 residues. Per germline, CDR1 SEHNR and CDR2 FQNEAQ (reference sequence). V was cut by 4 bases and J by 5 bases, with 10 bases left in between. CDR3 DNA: TGTGCCAGCAGCTCTCAGGGGCTAGATACGCAGTATTTT. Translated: CASSSQGLDTQYF.

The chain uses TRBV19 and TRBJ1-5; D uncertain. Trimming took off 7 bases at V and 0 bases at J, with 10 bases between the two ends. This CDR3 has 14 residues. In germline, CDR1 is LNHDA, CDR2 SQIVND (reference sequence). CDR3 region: CASIGEYSNQPQHF. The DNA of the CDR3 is TGTGCCAGTATCGGGGAATATAGCAATCAGCCCCAGCATTTT.

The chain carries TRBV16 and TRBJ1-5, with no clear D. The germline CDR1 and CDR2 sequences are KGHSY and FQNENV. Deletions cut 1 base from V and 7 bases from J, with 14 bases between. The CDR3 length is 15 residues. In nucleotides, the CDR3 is TGTGCCAGCAGCCAATTGTCCCAGGTCGGACAGCCCCAGCATTTT. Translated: CASSQLSQVGQPQHF.

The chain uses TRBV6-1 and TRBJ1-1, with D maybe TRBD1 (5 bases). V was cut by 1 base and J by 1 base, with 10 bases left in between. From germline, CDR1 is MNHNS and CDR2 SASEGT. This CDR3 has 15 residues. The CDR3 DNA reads TGTGCCAGCAGTGAAGTGTCTGGGGCGAACACTGAAGCTTTCTTT. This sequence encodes CASSEVSGANTEAFF.

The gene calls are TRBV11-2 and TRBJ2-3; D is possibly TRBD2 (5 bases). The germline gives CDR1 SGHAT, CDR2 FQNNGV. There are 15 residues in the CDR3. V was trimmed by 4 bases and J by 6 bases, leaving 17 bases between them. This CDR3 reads CASSSQRRVRDTQYF. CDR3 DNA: TGTGCCAGCAGCTCCCAGAGGCGGGTACGGGATACGCAGTATTTT. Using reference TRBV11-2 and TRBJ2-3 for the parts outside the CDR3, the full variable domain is EAGVAQSPRYKIIEKRQSVAFWCNPISGHATLYWYQQILGQGPKLLIQFQNNGVVDDSQLPKDRFSAERLKGVDSTLKIQPAKLEDSAVYLCASSSQRRVRDTQYFGPGTRLTVL.

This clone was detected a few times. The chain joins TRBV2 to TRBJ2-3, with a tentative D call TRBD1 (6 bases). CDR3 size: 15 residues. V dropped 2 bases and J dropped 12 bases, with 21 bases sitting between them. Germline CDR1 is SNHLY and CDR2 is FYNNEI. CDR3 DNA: TGTGCCAGCAGTGAATCGGACAGTTTTGGTTTAGTTCAGTATTTT. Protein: CASSESDSFGLVQYF. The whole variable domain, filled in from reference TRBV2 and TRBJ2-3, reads EPEVTQTPSHQVTQMGQEVILRCVPISNHLYFYWYRQILGQKVEFLVSFYNNEISEKSEIFDDQFSVERPDGSNFTLKIRSTKLEDSAMYFCASSESDSFGLVQYFGPGTRLTVL.

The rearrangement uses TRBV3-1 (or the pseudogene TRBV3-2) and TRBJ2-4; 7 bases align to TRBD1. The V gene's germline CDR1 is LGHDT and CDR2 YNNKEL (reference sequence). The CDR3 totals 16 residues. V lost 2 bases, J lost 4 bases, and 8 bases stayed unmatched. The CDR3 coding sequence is TGTGCCAGCAGCCAAACTTCGACAGGGTCGAAAAACATTCAGTACTTC. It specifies CASSQTSTGSKNIQYF.

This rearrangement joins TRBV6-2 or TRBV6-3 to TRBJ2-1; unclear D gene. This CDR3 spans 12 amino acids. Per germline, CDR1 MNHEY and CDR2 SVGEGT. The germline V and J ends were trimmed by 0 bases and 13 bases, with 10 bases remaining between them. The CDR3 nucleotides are TGTGCCAGCAGTTACTCGAGGCTATTTCAGTTCTTC. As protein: CASSYSRLFQFF.

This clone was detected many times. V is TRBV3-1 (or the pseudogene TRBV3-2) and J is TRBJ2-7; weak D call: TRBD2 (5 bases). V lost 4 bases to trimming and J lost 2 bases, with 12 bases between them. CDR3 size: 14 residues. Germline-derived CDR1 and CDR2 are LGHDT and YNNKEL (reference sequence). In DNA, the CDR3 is TGTGCCAGCAGCCTAGCGCCAGGCACCTACGAGCAGTACTTC. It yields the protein CASSLAPGTYEQYF.

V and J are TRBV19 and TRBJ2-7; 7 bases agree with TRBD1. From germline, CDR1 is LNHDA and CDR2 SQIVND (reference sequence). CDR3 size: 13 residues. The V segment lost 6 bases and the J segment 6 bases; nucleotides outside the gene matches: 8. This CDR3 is CASRNRGTGEQYF. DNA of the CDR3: TGTGCCAGTAGGAACAGGGGTACCGGCGAGCAGTACTTC. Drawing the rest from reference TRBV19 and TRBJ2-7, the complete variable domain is DGGITQSPKYLFRKEGQNVTLSCEQNLNHDAMYWYRQDPGQGLRLIYYSQIVNDFQKGDIAEGYSVSREKKESFPLTVTSAQKNPTAFYLCASRNRGTGEQYFGPGTRLTVT.

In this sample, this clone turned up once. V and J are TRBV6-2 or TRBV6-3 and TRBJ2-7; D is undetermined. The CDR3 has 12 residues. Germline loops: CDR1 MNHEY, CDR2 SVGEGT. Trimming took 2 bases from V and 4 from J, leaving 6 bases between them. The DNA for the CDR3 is TGTGCCAGCAGTTACAACAGATACGAGCAGTACTTC. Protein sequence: CASSYNRYEQYF.

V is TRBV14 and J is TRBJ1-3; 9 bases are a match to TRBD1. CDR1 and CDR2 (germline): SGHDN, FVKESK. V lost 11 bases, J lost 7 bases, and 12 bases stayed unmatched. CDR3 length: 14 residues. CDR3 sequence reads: CAYRPGQGRNTIYF. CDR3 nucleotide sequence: TGTGCCTACCGTCCGGGACAGGGTCGTAACACCATATATTTT.

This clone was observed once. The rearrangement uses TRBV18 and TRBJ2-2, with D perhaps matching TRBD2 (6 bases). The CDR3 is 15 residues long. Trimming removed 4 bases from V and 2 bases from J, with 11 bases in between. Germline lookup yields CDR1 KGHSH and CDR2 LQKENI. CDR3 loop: CASSLTRGNTGELFF. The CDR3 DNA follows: TGTGCCAGCTCACTGACTAGAGGTAACACCGGGGAGCTGTTTTTT. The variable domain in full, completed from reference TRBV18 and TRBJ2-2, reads NAGVMQNPRHLVRRRGQEARLRCSPMKGHSHVYWYRQLPEEGLKFMVYLQKENIIDESGMPKERFSAEFPKEGPSILRIQQVVRGDSAAYFCASSLTRGNTGELFFGEGSRLTVL.